This T cell receptor (beta chain) was sequenced during a study of CD8 T cells in Susac syndrome. Broader study findings: Regarding the TCR sequencing and HLA analysis, the study admitted that a relatively small number of individuals were involved.

About this clonotype: Its antigen is not identified.

It was with random hexamers that 0.5 to 1 ug RNA was reverse transcribed. MiXCR was run by TCRdb on the immunoSEQ multiplex PCR reads, yielding one entry per CDR3 protein. The sample has some 130,000 distinct CDR3 sequences, approximately 94% seen once. It was negative isolation that provided the CD8+ and CD4+ T cells, whereas TEMRA cells were enriched by FACS. Germline CDR1 and CDR2: LNHDA and SQIVND (reference sequence). V lost 2 bases and J 6 bases, leaving 11 bases between the germline ends. The CDR3 loop spans 14 amino acids. This sequence originates from a human donor with multiple sclerosis. The rearrangement links TRBV19 to TRBJ2-4; D is undetermined. The specimen was CD4+ T cells from PBMCs. CDR3 loop: CASSIKADGNIQYF. Written as DNA, the CDR3 is TGTGCCAGTAGTATAAAGGCAGACGGAAACATTCAGTACTTC.